One sample yielded the 7 T cell receptor beta chains listed below, sequenced in a study of vaccination and CD4 T cells after COVID-19. Antigens of these TCRs are unknown. The treatment here: approximately nine-day PBMC culture with coronavirus spike peptide pools or control peptides (ViraFEST assay). The assay that was used to sequence DNA from cultured CD4+ T cells was the Oncomine TCR Beta short-read assay. TCRdb redid the calling of the PCR reads with MiXCR, one entry per CDR3 protein. Among about 14,000 distinct CDR3 sequences listed, under 65% were seen once. The specimen sequenced was CD4+ T cells from blood, cultured in vitro. The receptors derive from a human donor who had recovered from COVID-19.

The CDR3 protein is CASSSGLASEQYF. The CDR3 bases are TGTGCCAGCAGCTCCGGACTAGCGAGCGAGCAGTACTTC. The chain carries TRBV6-1 and TRBJ2-7; 9 bases are a match to TRBD2. The CDR3 consists of 13 residues. The junction had 6 bases not matched to a gene; V was cut back by 6 bases and J by 6 bases. Germline CDR1 reads MNHNS; CDR2 reads SASEGT.

The chain has TRBV10-1 and TRBJ2-2; the D is unclear. V was cut by 2 bases and J by 7 bases, with 20 bases left in between. The CDR3 is 17 residues long. In germline, CDR1 is WNHNN, CDR2 SYGVQD (reference sequence). CDR3 DNA: TGCGCCAGCAGTGAGATAAGTATTGGTTGGAACCACGGGGAGCTGTTTTTT. Its translation is CASSEISIGWNHGELFF.

V usage is TRBV20-1 and J usage is TRBJ1-6; D is possibly TRBD1 (5 bases). V shed 0 bases and J shed 5 bases, with 11 bases lying between them. The CDR3 is 15 residues long. Germline CDR1 reads DFQATT; CDR2 reads SNEGSKA (reference sequence). The CDR3 here is CSARDRVGDNSPLHF. The CDR3 bases are TGCAGTGCTAGAGACAGGGTAGGGGATAATTCACCCCTCCACTTT.

This clonotype was observed a handful of times. The chain couples TRBV7-2 to TRBJ1-6; D is uncertain. The V end lost 2 bases, the J end lost 0 bases, and 5 bases lay between the germline ends. Germline CDR1 is SGHTA and CDR2 is FQGNSA. This CDR3 region has 15 residues. The CDR3 DNA follows: TGTGCCAGCAGCTTACTGAGCTCCTATAATTCACCCCTCCACTTT. As protein: CASSLLSSYNSPLHF. Together with reference TRBV7-2 and TRBJ1-6, the CDR3 gives the full variable domain: GAGVSQSPSNKVTEKGKDVELRCDPISGHTALYWYRQSLGQGLEFLIYFQGNSAPDKSGLPSDRFSAERTGGSVSTLTIQRTQQEDSAVYLCASSLLSSYNSPLHFGNGTRLTVT.

V gene TRBV6-1 combines with J gene TRBJ1-1; 7 nucleotides line up with TRBD1. V lost 6 bases and J lost 2; bases outside the gene matches: 9. The CDR3 length is 15 residues. Germline V gene lookup returns CDR1 MNHNS and CDR2 SASEGT. The CDR3 loop reads CASRQRQGLNTEAFF. The CDR3 DNA follows: TGTGCCAGCAGACAGAGACAGGGTCTTAACACTGAAGCTTTCTTT.

This clonotype was counted only a few times. The chain recombines TRBV11-3 with TRBJ2-3; 8 bases line up with TRBD2. Germline-derived CDR1 and CDR2 are SGHNT and YENEEA. Trimming removed 1 base from V and 2 bases from J; junction bases left unmatched: 5. There are 16 residues in the CDR3. CDR3 loop: CASSLGIGGATDTQYF. The CDR3, as DNA: TGTGCCAGCAGCTTAGGGATCGGGGGGGCCACAGATACGCAGTATTTT.

CDR3 sequence (DNA): TGTGCCTCGGCGATGACAGAAACTTACGAGCAGTACTTC. Its translation is CASAMTETYEQYF. The chain couples TRBV10-3 to TRBJ2-7; D might be TRBD1 (5 bases). V was trimmed by 11 bases and J by 4 bases, leaving 18 bases between them. Germline V gene data show CDR1 as ENHRY and CDR2 as SYGVKD. There are 13 residues in the CDR3.